These 2 T cell receptor beta chains originate from one sample sequenced in a study of blood T cell repertoires in COVID-19. Repertoires were generated with immunoSEQ multiplex PCR, while TCRdb's copy carries only in-frame clones and drops some. Of some 140,000 clones in the sample, around four fifths were seen once. Material for sequencing was peripheral blood. The receptors stem from a man between 60 and 75 years old who had recovered from COVID-19.

V is TRBV6-2 or TRBV6-3 and J is TRBJ2-7; D gene ambiguous. The germline V gene encodes CDR1 MNHEY and CDR2 SVGEGT. This CDR3 is built from 11 residues. V dropped 2 bases and J dropped 5 bases, with 4 bases sitting between them. The CDR3 DNA reads TGTGCCAGCAGTTACGTCGACGAGCAGTACTTC. The encoded protein is CASSYVDEQYF.

V usage is TRBV25-1 and J usage is TRBJ1-1, with D possibly being TRBD1 (6 bases). Germline CDR1 is MGHDK and CDR2 is SYGVNS. There are 15 residues in the CDR3. V lost 6 bases to trimming and J lost 2 bases, with 16 bases between them. The CDR3 sequence is CASSPTWGGNTEAFF. In DNA form, the CDR3 reads TGTGCCAGCAGCCCCACGTGGGGGGGCAACACTGAAGCTTTCTTT.